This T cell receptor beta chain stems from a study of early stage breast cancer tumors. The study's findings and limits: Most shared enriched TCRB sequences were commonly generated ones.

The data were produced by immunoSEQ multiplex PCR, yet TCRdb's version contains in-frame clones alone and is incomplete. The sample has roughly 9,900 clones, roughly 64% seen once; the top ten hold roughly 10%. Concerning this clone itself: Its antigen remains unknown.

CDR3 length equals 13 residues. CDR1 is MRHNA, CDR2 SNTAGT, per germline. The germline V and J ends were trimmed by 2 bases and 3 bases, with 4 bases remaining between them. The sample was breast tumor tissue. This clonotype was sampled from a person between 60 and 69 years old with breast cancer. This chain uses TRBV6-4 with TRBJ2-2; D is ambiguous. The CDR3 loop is CASSDRDTGELFF. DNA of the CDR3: TGTGCCAGCAGTGACAGGGACACCGGGGAGCTGTTTTTT.